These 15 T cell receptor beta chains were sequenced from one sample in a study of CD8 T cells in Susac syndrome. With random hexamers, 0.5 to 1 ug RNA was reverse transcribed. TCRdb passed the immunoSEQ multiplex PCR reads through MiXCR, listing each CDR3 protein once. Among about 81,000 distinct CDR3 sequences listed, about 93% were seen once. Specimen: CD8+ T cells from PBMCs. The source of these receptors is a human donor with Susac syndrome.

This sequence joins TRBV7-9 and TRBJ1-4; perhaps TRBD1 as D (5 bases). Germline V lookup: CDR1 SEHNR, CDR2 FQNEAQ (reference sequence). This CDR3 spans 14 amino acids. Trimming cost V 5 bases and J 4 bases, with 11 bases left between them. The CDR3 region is CASSQRDHNEKLFF. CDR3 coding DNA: TGTGCCAGCAGCCAAAGGGACCATAATGAAAAACTGTTTTTT.

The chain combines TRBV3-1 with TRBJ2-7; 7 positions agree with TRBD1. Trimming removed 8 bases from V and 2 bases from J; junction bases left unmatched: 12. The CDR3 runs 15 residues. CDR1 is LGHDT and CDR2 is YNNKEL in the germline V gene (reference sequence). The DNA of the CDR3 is TGTGCCAGCGCGGAAGGGGCAGGGGGTGCCTACGAGCAGTACTTC. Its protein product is CASAEGAGGAYEQYF.

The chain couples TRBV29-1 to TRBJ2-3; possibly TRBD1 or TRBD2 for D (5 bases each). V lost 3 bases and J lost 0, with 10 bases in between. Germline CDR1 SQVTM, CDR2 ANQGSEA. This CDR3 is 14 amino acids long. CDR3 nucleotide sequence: TGCAGCGTTGATCTGGGGGAAAGCACAGATACGCAGTATTTT. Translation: CSVDLGESTDTQYF.

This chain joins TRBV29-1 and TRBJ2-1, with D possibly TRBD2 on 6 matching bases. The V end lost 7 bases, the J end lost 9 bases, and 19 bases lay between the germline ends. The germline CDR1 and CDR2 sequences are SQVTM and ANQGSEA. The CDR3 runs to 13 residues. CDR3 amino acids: CSATTALGGEQFF. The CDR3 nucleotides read TGCAGCGCGACGACAGCCCTGGGGGGTGAGCAGTTCTTC.

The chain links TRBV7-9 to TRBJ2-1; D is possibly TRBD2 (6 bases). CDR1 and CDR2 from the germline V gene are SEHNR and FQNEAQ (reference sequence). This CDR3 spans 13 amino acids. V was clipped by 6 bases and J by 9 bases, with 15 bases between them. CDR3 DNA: TGTGCCAGCAGGCTGGGACTTGGAACTGAGCAGTTCTTC. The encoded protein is CASRLGLGTEQFF.

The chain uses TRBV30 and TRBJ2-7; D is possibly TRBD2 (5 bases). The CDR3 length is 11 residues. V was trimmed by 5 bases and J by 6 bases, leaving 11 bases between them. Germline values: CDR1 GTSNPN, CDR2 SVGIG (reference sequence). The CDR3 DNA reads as TGTGCCTGGGATGACCGGGGCGAGCAGTACTTC. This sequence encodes CAWDDRGEQYF.

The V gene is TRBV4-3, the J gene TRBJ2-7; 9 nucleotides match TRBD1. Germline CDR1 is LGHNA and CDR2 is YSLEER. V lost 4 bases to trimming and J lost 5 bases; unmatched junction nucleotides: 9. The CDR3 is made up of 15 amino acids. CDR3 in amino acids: CASSRSPGQGHEQYF. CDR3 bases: TGCGCCAGCAGCCGATCACCGGGACAGGGCCACGAGCAGTACTTC.

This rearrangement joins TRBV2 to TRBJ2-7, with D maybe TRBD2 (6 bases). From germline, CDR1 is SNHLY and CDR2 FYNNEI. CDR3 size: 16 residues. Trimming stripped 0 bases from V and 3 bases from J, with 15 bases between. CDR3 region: CASSEALRGRVYEQYF. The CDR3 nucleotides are TGTGCCAGCAGTGAAGCGCTTCGGGGGAGAGTCTACGAGCAGTACTTC.

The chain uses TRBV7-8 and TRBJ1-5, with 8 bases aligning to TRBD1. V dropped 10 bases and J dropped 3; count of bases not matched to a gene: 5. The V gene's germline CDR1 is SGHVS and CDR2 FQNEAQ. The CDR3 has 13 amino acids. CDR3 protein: CATGQGLNQPQHF. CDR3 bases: TGTGCCACCGGACAGGGTCTCAATCAGCCCCAGCATTTT.

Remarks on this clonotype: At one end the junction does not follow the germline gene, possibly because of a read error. The chain's CDR3 is CASSVGPTWTSGKETQYF. The CDR3 nucleotides read TGTGCCAGCAGCGTAGGACCAACCTGGACTAGCGGGAAAGAGACCCAGTACTTC. J is TRBJ2-5 and V is TRBV13; 12 bases are shared with TRBD2. In germline, CDR1 is PRHDT, CDR2 FYEKMQ (reference sequence). This CDR3 is 18 amino acids long. Full variable domain (outside the CDR3, taken from reference TRBV13 and TRBJ2-5): AAGVIQSPRHLIKEKRETATLKCYPIPRHDTVYWYQQGPGQDPQFLISFYEKMQSDKGSIPDRFSAQQFSDYHSELNMSSLELGDSALYFCASSVGPTWTSGKETQYFGPGTRLLVL.

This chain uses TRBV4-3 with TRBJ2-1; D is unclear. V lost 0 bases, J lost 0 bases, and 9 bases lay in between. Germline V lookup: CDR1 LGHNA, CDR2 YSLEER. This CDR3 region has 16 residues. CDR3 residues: CASSQDTISSYNEQFF. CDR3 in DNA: TGCGCCAGCAGCCAAGACACGATTAGCTCCTACAATGAGCAGTTCTTC.

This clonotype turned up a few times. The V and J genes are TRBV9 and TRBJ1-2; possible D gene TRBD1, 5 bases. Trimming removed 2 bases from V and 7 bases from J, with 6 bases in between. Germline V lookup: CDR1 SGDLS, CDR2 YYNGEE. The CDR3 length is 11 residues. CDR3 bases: TGTGCCAGCAGCGTTAGGGGTGGCTACACCTTC. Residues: CASSVRGGYTF.

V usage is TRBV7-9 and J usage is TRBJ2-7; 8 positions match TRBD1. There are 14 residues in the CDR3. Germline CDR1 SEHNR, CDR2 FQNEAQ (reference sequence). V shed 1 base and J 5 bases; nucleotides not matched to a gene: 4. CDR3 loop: CASSLGDRPDEQYF. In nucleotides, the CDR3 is TGTGCCAGCAGCTTAGGGGACAGGCCTGACGAGCAGTACTTC. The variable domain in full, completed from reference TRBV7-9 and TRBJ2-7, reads DTGVSQNPRHKITKRGQNVTFRCDPISEHNRLYWYRQTLGQGPEFLTYFQNEAQLEKSRLLSDRFSAERPKGSFSTLEIQRTEQGDSAMYLCASSLGDRPDEQYFGPGTRLTVT.

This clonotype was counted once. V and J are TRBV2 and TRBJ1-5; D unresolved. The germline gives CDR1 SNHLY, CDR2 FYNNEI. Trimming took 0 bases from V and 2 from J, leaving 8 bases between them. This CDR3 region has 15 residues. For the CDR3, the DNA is TGTGCCAGCAGTGAAGCTGGGAAGGGCAATCAGCCCCAGCATTTT. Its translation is CASSEAGKGNQPQHF.

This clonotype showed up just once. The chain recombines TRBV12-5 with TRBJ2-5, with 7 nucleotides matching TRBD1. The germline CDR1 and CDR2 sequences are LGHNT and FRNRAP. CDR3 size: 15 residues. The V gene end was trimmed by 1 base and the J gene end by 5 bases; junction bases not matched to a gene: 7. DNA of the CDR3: TGTGCTAGTGGTTTGGCACAGGGGTTGGAGGAGACCCAGTACTTC. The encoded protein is CASGLAQGLEETQYF.